This entry features one T cell receptor (beta chain) sequence. The time point here: peripheral blood 6 weeks after treatment start. The data were taken from a study of PD-L1 blockade in urothelial cancer. As for the study in general: Between 0 and 3 chemotherapy regimens preceded treatment for each patient. A median blood sample held approximately 150,000 T cells and about 83,000 unique TCRs.

Some clones are missing from TCRdb's copy, which holds only in-frame ones; the method was immunoSEQ multiplex PCR. The sample carries about 22,000 clones, under 95% recorded once. CDR3 length equals 15 residues. V lost 6 bases and J lost 5; bases outside the gene matches: 4. Germline CDR1 reads MRHNA; CDR2 reads SNTAGT. The chain recombines TRBV6-4 with TRBJ2-3; 14 bases align to TRBD2. This sample comprised PBMCs, obtained around atezolizumab (anti-PD-L1) treatment. This TCR was recovered from a woman between 55 and 75 years old with urothelial cancer. The CDR3 bases are TGTGCCAGCAGAATGACTAGCGGGGGGGGAGATACGCAGTATTTT. As protein: CASRMTSGGGDTQYF.